This TCR beta chain was obtained from a study of T cell responses to AZD1222 COVID-19 vaccine. Using immunoSEQ multiplex PCR, the repertoire was profiled, and TCRdb retains in-frame clones only, with some absent. The table includes 150,000 to 200,000 clones, roughly 90% detected once. This CDR3 is built from 16 residues. V was shortened by 5 bases and J by 4 bases, with 19 bases between the two germline ends. CDR1 and CDR2 (germline): MGHDK, SYGVNS. This receptor was obtained from an adult who received the AZD1222 COVID-19 vaccine. Sample: peripheral blood, taken 28 days after the second AZD1222 dose. The chain links TRBV25-1 to TRBJ2-3; D is undetermined. CDR3 in DNA: TGTGCCAGCAGTACCCAGAGGTCCCCCAGCCCAGATACGCAGTATTTT. This encodes CASSTQRSPSPDTQYF.